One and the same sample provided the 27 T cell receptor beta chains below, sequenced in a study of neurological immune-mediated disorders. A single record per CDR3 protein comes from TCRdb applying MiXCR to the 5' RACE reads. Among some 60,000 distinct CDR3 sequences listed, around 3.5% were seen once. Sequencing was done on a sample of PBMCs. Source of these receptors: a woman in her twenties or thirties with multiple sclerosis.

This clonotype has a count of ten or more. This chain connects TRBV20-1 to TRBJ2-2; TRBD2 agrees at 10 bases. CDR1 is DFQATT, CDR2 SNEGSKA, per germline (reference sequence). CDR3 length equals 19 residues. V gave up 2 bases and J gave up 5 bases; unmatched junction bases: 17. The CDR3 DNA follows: TGCAGTGCTAGAAGCAGGCTTTCTAGCGGGGGTCGGGGAACCGGGGAGCTGTTTTTT. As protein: CSARSRLSSGGRGTGELFF.

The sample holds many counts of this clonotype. Here the CDR3 DNA reads TGTGCCAGCAGTTACTCGACGGGGGCCTCAGCTGAAGCTTTCTTT. It is translated as CASSYSTGASAEAFF. The rearrangement uses TRBV6-5 and TRBJ1-1, with a tentative D call TRBD1 (6 bases). CDR3 length: 15 residues. Trimming shortened V by 0 bases and J by 6 bases, and 14 bases separated the two germline ends. Germline V gene data show CDR1 as MNHEY and CDR2 as SVGAGI.

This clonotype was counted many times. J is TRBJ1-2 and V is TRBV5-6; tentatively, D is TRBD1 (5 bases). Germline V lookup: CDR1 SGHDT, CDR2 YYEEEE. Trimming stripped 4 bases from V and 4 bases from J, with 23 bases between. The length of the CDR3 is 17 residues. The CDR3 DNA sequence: TGTGCCAGCAGCGCGGGGGTTGACCCCTGGGGGAGCTATGGCTACACCTTC. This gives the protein CASSAGVDPWGSYGYTF.

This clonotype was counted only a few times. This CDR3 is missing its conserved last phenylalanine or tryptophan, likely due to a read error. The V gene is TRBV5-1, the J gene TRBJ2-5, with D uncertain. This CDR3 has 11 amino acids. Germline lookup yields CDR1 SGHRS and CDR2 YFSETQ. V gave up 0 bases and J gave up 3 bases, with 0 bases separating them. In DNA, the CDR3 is TGCGCCAGCAGCTTGGAAGAGACCCAGTACAAC. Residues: CASSLEETQYN.

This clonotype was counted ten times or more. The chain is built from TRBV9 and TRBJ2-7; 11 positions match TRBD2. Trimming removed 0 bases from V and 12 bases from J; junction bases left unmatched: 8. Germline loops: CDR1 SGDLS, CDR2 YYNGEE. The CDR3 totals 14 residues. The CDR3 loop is CASSVGGLAEYLYF. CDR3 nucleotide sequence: TGTGCCAGCAGCGTAGGGGGACTAGCGGAATATCTGTACTTC.

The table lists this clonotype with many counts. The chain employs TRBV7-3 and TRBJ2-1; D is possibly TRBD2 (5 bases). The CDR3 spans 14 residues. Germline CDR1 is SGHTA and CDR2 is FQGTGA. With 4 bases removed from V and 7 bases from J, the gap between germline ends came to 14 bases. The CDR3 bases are TGTGCCAGCAGCTCAATTGGTTGGAGGAATGAGCAGTTCTTC. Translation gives CASSSIGWRNEQFF.

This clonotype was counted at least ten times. The CDR3 coding sequence is TGTGCCAGCAGCTTAGCTAGCCGGGAGACCCAGTACTTC. Its protein is CASSLASRETQYF. The V gene is TRBV7-8, the J gene TRBJ2-5, with D unclear. With 0 bases removed from V and 5 bases from J, the gap between germline ends came to 7 bases. CDR1 and CDR2 (germline): SGHVS, FQNEAQ. CDR3 length: 13 residues. The whole variable domain, remainder taken from reference TRBV7-8 and TRBJ2-5, is GAGVSQSPRYKVAKRGQDVALRCDPISGHVSLFWYQQALGQGPEFLTYFQNEAQLDKSGLPSDRFFAERPEGSVSTLKIQRTQQEDSAVYLCASSLASRETQYFGPGTRLLVL.

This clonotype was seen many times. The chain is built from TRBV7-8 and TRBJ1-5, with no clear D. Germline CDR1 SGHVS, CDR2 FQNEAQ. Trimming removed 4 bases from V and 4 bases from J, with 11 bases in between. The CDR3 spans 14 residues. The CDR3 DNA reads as TGTGCCAGCAGCTATTCGACGGGTAATCAGCCCCAGCATTTT. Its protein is CASSYSTGNQPQHF.

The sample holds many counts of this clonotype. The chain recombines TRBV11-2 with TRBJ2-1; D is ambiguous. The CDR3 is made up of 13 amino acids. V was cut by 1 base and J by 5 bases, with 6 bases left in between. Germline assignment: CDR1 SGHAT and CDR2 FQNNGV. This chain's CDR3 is CASSLGLNNEQFF. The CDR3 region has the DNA TGTGCCAGCAGCTTAGGCCTTAACAATGAGCAGTTCTTC.

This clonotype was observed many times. CDR3 protein: CASSQDYGGGYNEQFF. CDR3 in DNA: TGTGCCAGCAGCCAAGATTATGGGGGGGGCTACAATGAGCAGTTCTTC. The chain recombines TRBV3-1 with TRBJ2-1, with 7 bases matching TRBD2. V shed 0 bases, J shed 3 bases, and the junction held 5 bases outside the gene matches. The CDR3 is 16 residues long. Germline CDR1 LGHDT, CDR2 YNNKEL (reference sequence).

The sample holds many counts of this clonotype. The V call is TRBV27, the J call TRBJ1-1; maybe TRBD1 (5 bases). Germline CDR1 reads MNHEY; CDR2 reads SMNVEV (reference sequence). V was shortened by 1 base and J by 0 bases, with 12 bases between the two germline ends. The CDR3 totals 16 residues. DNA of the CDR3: TGTGCCAGCAGTTTATGGGGGGGTAGGGTGAACACTGAAGCTTTCTTT. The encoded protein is CASSLWGGRVNTEAFF.

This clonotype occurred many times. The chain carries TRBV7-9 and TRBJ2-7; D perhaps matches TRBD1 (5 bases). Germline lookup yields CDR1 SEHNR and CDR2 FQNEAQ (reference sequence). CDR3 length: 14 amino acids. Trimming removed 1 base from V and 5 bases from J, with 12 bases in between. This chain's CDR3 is CASSLEGPRNEQYF. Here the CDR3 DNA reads TGTGCCAGCAGCTTAGAGGGGCCACGTAACGAGCAGTACTTC. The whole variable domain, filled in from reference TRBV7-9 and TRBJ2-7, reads DTGVSQNPRHKITKRGQNVTFRCDPISEHNRLYWYRQTLGQGPEFLTYFQNEAQLEKSRLLSDRFSAERPKGSFSTLEIQRTEQGDSAMYLCASSLEGPRNEQYFGPGTRLTVT.

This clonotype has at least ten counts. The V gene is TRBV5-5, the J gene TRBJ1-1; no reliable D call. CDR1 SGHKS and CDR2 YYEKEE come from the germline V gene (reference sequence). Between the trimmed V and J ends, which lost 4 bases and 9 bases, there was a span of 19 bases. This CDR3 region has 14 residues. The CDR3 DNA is TGTGCCAGCAGCCGAGGGCCTGAGAGAGCCCAAGCTTTCTTT. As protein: CASSRGPERAQAFF.

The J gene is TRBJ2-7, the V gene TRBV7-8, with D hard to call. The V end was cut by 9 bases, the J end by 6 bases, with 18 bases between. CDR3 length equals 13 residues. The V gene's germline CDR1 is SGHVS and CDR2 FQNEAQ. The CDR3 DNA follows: TGTGCCAGTAACGTAGTGGGGTCATCCGAGCAGTACTTC. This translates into CASNVVGSSEQYF.

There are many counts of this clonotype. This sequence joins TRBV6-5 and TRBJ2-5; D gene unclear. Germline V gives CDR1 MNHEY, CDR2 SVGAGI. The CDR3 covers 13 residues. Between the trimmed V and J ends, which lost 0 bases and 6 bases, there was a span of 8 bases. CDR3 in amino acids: CASSYSVLKTQYF. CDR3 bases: TGTGCCAGCAGTTACTCGGTCTTGAAGACCCAGTACTTC.

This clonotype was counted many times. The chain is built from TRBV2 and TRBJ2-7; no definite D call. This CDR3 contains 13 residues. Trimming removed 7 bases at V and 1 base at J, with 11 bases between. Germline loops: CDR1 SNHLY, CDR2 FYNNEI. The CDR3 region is CASIRSRSYEQYF. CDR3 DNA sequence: TGTGCCAGCATCAGATCCCGATCCTACGAGCAGTACTTC.

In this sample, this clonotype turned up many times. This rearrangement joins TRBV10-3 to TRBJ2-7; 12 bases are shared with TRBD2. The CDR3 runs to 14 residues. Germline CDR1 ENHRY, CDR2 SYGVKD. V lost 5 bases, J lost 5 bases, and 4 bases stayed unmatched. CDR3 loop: CAISRTSGENEQYF. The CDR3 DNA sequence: TGTGCCATCAGTAGGACTAGCGGGGAAAACGAGCAGTACTTC.

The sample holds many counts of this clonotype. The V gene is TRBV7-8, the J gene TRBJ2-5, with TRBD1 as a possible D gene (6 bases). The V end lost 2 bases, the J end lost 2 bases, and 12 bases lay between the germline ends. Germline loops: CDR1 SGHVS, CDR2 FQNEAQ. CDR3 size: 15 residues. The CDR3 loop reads CASSLSGQIQETQYF. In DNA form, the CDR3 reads TGTGCCAGCAGCTTAAGCGGACAGATACAAGAGACCCAGTACTTC.

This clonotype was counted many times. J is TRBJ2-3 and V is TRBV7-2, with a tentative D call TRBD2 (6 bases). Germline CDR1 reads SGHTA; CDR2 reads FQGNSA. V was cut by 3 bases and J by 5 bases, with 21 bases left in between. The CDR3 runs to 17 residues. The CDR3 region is CASSLGVAGSFVDTQYF. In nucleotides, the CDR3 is TGTGCCAGCAGCTTGGGGGTTGCGGGAAGCTTTGTAGATACGCAGTATTTT.

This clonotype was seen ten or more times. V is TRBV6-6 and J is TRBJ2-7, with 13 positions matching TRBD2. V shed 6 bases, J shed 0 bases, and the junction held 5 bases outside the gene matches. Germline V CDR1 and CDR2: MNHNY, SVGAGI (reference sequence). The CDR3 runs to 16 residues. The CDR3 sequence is CASSRLAGGLSYEQYF. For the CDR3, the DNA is TGTGCCAGCAGCAGACTAGCGGGGGGACTCTCCTACGAGCAGTACTTC.

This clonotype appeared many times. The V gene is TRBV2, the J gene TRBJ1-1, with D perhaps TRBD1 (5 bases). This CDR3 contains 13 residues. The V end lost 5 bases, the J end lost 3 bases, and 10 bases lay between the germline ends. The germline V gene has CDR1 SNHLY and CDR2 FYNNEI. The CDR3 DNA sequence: TGTGCCAGCAGTAATAGGGGTGACACTGAAGCTTTCTTT. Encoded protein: CASSNRGDTEAFF.

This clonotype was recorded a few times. The CDR3 DNA sequence: TGTGCCAGCAGTACCTTACTCGGACAGGGGGCGGTTGAGCAGTTCTTC. The encoded protein is CASSTLLGQGAVEQFF. The chain couples TRBV12-3 or TRBV12-4 to TRBJ2-1; 11 bases match TRBD1. V shed 5 bases and J 9 bases; nucleotides not matched to a gene: 12. This CDR3 comprises 16 residues.

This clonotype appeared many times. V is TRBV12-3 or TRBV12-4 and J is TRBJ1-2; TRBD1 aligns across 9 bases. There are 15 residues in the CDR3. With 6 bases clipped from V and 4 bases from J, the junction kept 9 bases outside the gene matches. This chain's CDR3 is CASSPGDREIYGYTF. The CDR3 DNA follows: TGTGCCAGCAGCCCCGGGGACAGGGAGATCTATGGCTACACCTTC.

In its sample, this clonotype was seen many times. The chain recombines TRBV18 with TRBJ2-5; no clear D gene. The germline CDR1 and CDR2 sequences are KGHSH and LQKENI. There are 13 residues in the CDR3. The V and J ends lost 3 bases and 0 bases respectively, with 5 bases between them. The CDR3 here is CASSPGYQETQYF. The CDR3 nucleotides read TGTGCCAGCTCACCCGGCTACCAAGAGACCCAGTACTTC. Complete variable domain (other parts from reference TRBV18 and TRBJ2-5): NAGVMQNPRHLVRRRGQEARLRCSPMKGHSHVYWYRQLPEEGLKFMVYLQKENIIDESGMPKERFSAEFPKEGPSILRIQQVVRGDSAAYFCASSPGYQETQYFGPGTRLLVL.

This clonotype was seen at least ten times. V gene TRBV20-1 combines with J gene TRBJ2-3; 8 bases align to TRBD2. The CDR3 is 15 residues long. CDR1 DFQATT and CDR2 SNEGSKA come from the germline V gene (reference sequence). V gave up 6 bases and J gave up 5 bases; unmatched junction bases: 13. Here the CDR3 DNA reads TGCAGTGCCGCTTATGGAGCGGGGGCTTTAGATACGCAGTATTTT. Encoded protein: CSAAYGAGALDTQYF.

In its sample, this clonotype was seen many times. The CDR3 nucleotides are TGCAGTGCTAGAGCGTGGACGGGGGTGGAGACCCAGTACTTC. Translated: CSARAWTGVETQYF. V usage is TRBV20-1 and J usage is TRBJ2-5; tentatively, D is TRBD2 (6 bases). This CDR3 region has 14 residues. In germline, CDR1 is DFQATT, CDR2 SNEGSKA (reference sequence). Trimming took off 1 base at V and 5 bases at J, with 14 bases between the two ends.

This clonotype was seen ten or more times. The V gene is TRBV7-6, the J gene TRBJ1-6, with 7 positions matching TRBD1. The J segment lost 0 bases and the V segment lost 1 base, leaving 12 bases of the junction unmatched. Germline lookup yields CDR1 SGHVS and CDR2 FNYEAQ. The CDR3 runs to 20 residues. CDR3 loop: CASSLGAPGQSSSYNSPLHF. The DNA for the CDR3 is TGTGCCAGCAGCTTAGGGGCGCCGGGACAGTCGAGCTCCTATAATTCACCCCTCCACTTT.